The next 5 T cell receptor beta chains were all read from a single sample in a study of shared clonotypes between healthy human individuals (dated by TCRdb to the early 2020s). CD8 naive samples were CD45RO-negative cells positively selected for CCR7, giving a CD45RA+CCR7+ population that excluded TemRA cells. Library creation used the immunoSEQ multiplex PCR assay. The source is immuneACCESS, and TCRdb retained only in-frame sequences with V and J called. Part of the clones is not carried over; for the studies checked, unresolved V genes explain less than half of this, and the remainder is unexplained. The sample includes roughly 770,000 clones, with 96% observed a single time. Less than 0.25% of the sample lies in the top ten. The sequenced material came from naive CD8+ T cells sorted from blood. The meaning of the sample's cell subset or site label: CD45RA+CCR7+. The receptors were gathered from a man aged 25-40 years in good health.

CDR3 nucleotide sequence: TGTGCCAGCAGTTACCCCAGCGGGAGTTTCTACAATGAGCAGTTCTTC. Translated: CASSYPSGSFYNEQFF. The V call is TRBV27, the J call TRBJ2-1, with 8 bases matching TRBD2. The V segment lost 4 bases and the J segment 3 bases; nucleotides outside the gene matches: 8. The CDR3 length is 16 residues. Germline V gives CDR1 MNHEY, CDR2 SMNVEV (reference sequence).

A single count supports this clone. Other DNA variants within this sample encode the same CDR3. This chain's CDR3 is CASSSTYEQYF. The CDR3, as DNA: TGTGCCAGCAGCTCCACCTACGAGCAGTACTTC. The V gene is TRBV5-6, the J gene TRBJ2-7; D ambiguous. With 3 bases removed from V and 2 bases from J, the gap between germline ends came to 3 bases. There are 11 residues in the CDR3. Germline V CDR1 and CDR2: SGHDT, YYEEEE.

V is TRBV25-1 and J is TRBJ2-1, with 9 bases that match TRBD2. Germline loops: CDR1 MGHDK, CDR2 SYGVNS. CDR3 length: 15 residues. J gave up 6 bases and V 7 bases, and 10 bases lay outside the gene matches. In DNA form, the CDR3 reads TGTGCCAGCACCCCAGGGACTAGCTCATCCAATGAGCAGTTCTTC. The encoded protein is CASTPGTSSSNEQFF.

The chain links TRBV7-2 to TRBJ2-7; 8 bases are a match to TRBD2. CDR3 length: 16 amino acids. V shed 1 base, J shed 5 bases, and the junction held 10 bases outside the gene matches. Germline-derived CDR1 and CDR2 are SGHTA and FQGNSA. CDR3 region: CASSLERGLVFHEQYF. In DNA form, the CDR3 reads TGTGCCAGCAGCTTAGAGCGGGGGCTGGTGTTCCACGAGCAGTACTTC. The full variable domain, its missing parts supplied by reference TRBV7-2 and TRBJ2-7, is GAGVSQSPSNKVTEKGKDVELRCDPISGHTALYWYRQSLGQGLEFLIYFQGNSAPDKSGLPSDRFSAERTGGSVSTLTIQRTQQEDSAVYLCASSLERGLVFHEQYFGPGTRLTVT.

J is TRBJ2-7 and V is TRBV21-1; the table's D call, TRBD1, has no DNA check behind it. TRBV21-1 is annotated as a pseudogene. The CDR3 covers 15 residues. The CDR3 is CASSSRQGDYYEQYF. As DNA, the CDR3 is TGTGCCAGCAGCTCACGACAGGGGGACTACTACGAGCAGTACTTC.